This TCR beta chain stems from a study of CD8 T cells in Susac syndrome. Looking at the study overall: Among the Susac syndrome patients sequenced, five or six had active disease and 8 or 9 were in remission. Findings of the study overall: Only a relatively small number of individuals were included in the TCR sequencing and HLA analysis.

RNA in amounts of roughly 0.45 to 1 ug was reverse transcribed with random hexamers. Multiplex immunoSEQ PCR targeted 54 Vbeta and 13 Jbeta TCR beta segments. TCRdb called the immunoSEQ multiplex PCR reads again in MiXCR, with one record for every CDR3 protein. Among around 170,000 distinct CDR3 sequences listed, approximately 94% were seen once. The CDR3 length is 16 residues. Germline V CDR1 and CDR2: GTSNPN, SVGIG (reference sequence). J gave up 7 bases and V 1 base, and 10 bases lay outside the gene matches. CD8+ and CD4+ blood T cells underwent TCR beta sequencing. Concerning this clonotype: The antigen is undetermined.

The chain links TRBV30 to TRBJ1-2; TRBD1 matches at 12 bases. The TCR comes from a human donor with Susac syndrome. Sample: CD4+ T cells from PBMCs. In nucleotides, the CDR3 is TGTGCCTGGAGTGGAGGGGGACAGGGGGCGCTACGTGGCTACACCTTC. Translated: CAWSGGGQGALRGYTF.